Below, 2 T cell receptor beta chains from the same sample are listed, as sequenced in a study of vaccination effects on CD4 cells after COVID-19. These receptors are not linked to any known antigen. Clones were sequenced by immunoSEQ multiplex PCR, and TCRdb holds only the in-frame ones, with some missing. The sample yields about 73,000 clones, roughly 75% seen once. The authors isolated CD4+ T cells after about eleven days of culture. BNT162b2 vaccine or mRNA-1273 vaccine was given to participants in two doses. Sequenced material: CD4+ T cells from PBMCs cultured without peptide, taken after COVID-19 vaccination. These receptor sequences come from a human donor who received a COVID-19 vaccine.

The chain is built from TRBV3-1 (or the pseudogene TRBV3-2) and TRBJ1-5; 10 bases agree with TRBD1. Germline CDR1 reads LGHDT; CDR2 reads YNNKEL (reference sequence). Trimming removed 1 base from V and 6 bases from J; junction bases left unmatched: 6. The CDR3 length is 16 residues. The CDR3 region has the DNA TGTGCCAGCAGCCAAGGGACAGGGGGTATGGGTCAGCCCCAGCATTTT. It encodes CASSQGTGGMGQPQHF.

V gene TRBV6-5 combines with J gene TRBJ1-2; 9 nucleotides agree with TRBD1. The CDR3 extends over 14 amino acids. Germline V lookup: CDR1 MNHEY, CDR2 SVGAGI. The V and J ends lost 4 bases and 8 bases, in that order; junction bases with no gene match: 8. DNA of the CDR3: TGTGCCAGCAGTTCCACAGGGGGCGCGAGGGGCTACACCTTC. Translated: CASSSTGGARGYTF.